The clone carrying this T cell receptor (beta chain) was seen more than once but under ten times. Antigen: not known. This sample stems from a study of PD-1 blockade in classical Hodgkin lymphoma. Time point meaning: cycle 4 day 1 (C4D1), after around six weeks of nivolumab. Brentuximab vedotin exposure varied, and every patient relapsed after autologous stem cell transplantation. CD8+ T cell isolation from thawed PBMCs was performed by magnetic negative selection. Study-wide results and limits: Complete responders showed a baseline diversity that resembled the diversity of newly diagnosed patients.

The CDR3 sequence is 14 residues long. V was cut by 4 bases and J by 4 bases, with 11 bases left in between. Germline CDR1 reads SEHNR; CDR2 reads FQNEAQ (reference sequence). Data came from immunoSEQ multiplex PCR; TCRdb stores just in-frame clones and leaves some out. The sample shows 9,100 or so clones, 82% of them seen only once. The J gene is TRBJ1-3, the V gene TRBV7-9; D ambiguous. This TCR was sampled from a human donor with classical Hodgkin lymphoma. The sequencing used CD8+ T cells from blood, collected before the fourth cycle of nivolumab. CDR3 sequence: CASSSDLVGNTIYF. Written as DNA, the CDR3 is TGTGCCAGCAGCTCGGACCTAGTGGGAAACACCATATATTTT.